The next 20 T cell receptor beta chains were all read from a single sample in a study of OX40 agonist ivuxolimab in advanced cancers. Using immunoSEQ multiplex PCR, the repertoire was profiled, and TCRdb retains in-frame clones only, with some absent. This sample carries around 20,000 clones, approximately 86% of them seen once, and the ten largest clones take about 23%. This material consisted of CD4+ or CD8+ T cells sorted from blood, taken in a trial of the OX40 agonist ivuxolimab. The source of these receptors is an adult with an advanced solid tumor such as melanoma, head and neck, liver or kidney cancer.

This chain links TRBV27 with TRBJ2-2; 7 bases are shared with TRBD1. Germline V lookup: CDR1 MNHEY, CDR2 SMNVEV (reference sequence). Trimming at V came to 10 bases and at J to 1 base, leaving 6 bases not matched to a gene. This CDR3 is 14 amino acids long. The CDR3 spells CATGQVLNTGELFF. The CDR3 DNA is TGTGCCACTGGACAGGTCTTGAACACCGGGGAGCTGTTTTTT.

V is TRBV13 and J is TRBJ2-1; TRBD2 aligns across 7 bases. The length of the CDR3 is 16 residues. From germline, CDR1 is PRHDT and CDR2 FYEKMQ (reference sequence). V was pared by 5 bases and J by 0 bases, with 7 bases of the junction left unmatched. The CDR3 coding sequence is TGTGCCAGCAGCCAGGCCGGGAGGAGCTCCTACAATGAGCAGTTCTTC. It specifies CASSQAGRSSYNEQFF.

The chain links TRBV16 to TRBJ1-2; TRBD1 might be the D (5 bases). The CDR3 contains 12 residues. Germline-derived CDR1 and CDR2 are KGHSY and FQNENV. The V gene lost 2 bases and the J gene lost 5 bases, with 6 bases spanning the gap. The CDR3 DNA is TGTGCCAGCAGCCAAGGGGGGTATGGCTACACCTTC. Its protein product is CASSQGGYGYTF.

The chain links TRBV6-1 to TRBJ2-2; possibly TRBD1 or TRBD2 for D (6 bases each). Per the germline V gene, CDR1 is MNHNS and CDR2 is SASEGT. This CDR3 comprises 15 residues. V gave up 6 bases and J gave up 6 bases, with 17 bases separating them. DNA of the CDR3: TGTGCCAGCAGCCCCCGAGGGGGGCTCCCCGGGGAGCTGTTTTTT. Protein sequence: CASSPRGGLPGELFF.

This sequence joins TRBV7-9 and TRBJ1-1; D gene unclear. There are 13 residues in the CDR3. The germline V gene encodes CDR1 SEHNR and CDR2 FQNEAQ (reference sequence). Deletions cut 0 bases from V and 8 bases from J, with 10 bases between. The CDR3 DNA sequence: TGTGCCAGCAGCTTAGCGGGTTTCAGGGAAGCTTTCTTT. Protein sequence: CASSLAGFREAFF.

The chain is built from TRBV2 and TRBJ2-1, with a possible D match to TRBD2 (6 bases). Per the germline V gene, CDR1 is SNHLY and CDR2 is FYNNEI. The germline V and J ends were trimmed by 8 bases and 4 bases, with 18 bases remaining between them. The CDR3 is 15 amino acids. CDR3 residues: CASHSGNSFYNEQFF. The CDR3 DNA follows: TGTGCCAGCCATAGCGGAAACTCCTTTTACAATGAGCAGTTCTTC.

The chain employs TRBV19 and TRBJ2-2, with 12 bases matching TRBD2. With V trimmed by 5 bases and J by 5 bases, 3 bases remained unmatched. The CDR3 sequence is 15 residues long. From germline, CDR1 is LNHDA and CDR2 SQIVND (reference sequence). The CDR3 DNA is TGTGCCAGTAGTTGGACTAGCGGGAATACCGGGGAGCTGTTTTTT. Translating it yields CASSWTSGNTGELFF.

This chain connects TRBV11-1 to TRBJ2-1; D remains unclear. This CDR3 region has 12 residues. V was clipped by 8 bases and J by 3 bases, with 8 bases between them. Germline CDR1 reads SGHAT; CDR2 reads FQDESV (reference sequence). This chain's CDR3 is CASARRYNEQFF. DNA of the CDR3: TGTGCCAGCGCCCGGCGCTACAATGAGCAGTTCTTC. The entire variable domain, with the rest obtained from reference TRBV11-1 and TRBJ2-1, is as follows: EAEVAQSPRYKITEKSQAVAFWCDPISGHATLYWYRQILGQGPELLVQFQDESVVDDSQLPKDRFSAERLKGVDSTLKIQPAELGDSAMYLCASARRYNEQFFGPGTRLTVL.

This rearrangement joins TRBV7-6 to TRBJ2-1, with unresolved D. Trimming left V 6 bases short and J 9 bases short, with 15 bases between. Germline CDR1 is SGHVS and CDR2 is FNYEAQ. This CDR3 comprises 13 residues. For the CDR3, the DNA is TGTGCCAGCAGTTTTTTAGGGTCGTTTGAGCAGTTCTTC. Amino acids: CASSFLGSFEQFF. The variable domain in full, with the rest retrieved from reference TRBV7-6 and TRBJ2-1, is GAGVSQSPRYKVTKRGQDVALRCDPISGHVSLYWYRQALGQGPEFLTYFNYEAQQDKSGLPNDRFSAERPEGSISTLTIQRTEQRDSAMYRCASSFLGSFEQFFGPGTRLTVL.

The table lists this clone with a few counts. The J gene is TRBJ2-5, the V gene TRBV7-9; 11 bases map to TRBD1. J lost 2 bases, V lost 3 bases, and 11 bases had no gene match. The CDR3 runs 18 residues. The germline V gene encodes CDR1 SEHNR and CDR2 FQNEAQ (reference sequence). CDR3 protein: CASSFFSGTGGYQETQYF. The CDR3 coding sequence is TGTGCCAGCAGCTTTTTCTCCGGGACAGGGGGTTATCAAGAGACCCAGTACTTC. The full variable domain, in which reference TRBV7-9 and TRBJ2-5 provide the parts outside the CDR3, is DTGVSQNPRHKITKRGQNVTFRCDPISEHNRLYWYRQTLGQGPEFLTYFQNEAQLEKSRLLSDRFSAERPKGSFSTLEIQRTEQGDSAMYLCASSFFSGTGGYQETQYFGPGTRLLVL.

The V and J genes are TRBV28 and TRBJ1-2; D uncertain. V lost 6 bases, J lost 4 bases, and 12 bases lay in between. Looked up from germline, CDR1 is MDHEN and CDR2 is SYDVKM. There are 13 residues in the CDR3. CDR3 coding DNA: TGTGCCAGCAGCAGAAGTGGCGGCTATGGCTACACCTTC. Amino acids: CASSRSGGYGYTF.

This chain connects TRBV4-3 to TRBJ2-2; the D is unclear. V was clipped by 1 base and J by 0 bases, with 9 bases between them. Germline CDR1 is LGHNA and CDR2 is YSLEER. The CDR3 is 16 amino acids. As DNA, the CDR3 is TGCGCCAGCAGCCAAGGACTCACAGCGAACACCGGGGAGCTGTTTTTT. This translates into CASSQGLTANTGELFF.

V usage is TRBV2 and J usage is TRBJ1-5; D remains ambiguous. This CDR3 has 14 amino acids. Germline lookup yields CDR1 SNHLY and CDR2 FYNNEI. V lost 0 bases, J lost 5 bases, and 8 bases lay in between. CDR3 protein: CASSEAAEYQPQHF. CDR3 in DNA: TGTGCCAGCAGTGAAGCGGCGGAGTATCAGCCCCAGCATTTT.

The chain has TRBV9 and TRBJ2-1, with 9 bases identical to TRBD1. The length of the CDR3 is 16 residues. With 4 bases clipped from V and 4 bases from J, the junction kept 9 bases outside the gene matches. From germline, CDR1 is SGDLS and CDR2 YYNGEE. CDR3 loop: CASSPPGQGEYNEQFF. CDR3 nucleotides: TGTGCCAGCAGCCCCCCGGGACAGGGAGAGTACAATGAGCAGTTCTTC.

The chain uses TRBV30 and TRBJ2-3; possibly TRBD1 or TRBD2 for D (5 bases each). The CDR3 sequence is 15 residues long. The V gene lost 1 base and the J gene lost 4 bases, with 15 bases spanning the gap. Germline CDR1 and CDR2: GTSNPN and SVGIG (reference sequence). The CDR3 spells CAWSGGGGSADTQYF. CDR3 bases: TGTGCCTGGAGTGGAGGTGGGGGATCGGCAGATACGCAGTATTTT.

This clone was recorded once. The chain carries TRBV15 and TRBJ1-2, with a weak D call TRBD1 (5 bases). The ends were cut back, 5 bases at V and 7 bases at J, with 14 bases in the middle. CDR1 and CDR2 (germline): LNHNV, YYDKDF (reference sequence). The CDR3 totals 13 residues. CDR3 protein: CATSVPGTTGYTF. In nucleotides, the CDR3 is TGTGCCACCAGCGTTCCCGGGACGACTGGCTACACCTTC.

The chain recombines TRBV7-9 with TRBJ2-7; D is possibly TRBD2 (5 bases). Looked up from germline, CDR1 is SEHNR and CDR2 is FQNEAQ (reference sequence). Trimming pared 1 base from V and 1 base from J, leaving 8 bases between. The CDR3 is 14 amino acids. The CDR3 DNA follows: TGTGCCAGCAGCTTAGACTGGACTTCCTACGAGCAGTACTTC. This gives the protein CASSLDWTSYEQYF.

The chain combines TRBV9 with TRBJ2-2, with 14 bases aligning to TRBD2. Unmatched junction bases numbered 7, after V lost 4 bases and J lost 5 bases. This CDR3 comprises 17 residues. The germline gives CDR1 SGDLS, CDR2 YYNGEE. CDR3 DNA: TGTGCCAGCAGCTTGGGACTAGCGGGAGCTCGAACCGGGGAGCTGTTTTTT. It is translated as CASSLGLAGARTGELFF.

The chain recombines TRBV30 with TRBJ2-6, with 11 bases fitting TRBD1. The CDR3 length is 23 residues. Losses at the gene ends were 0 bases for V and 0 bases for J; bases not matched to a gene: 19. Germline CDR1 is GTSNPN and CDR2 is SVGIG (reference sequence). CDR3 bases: TGTGCCTGGAGTGTACCTAGGGGAGGACAGGGGGCCCGGGGCCCCTCTGGGGCCAACGTCCTGACTTTC. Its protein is CAWSVPRGGQGARGPSGANVLTF.

The CDR3: CASSPEVEGYEQYF. The CDR3, as DNA: TGTGCCAGCAGCCCTGAGGTGGAGGGTTACGAGCAGTACTTC. V is TRBV7-6 and J is TRBJ2-7; possible D gene TRBD2, 6 bases. V shed 5 bases and J shed 4 bases, with 15 bases lying between them. Germline CDR1 and CDR2: SGHVS and FNYEAQ. The CDR3 is made up of 14 amino acids.